This T cell receptor beta chain was identified in a study of OX40 agonist ivuxolimab in advanced cancers. Overall study context: A history of anti-PD-1, anti-PD-L1 or anti-CTLA-4 therapy was acceptable, and over 35% had some. Findings and caveats of the study: Certain nonresponding patients likewise had low normalized T-cell clonal expansion. At 0.1 to 3.0 mg/kg and by week 6, clonal expansion occurred in CD4+ and CD8+ blood T cells.

Patients were excluded for autoimmune disease history or systemic immunosuppression. Notes on this clone: Its antigen is not identified.

The table came from immunoSEQ multiplex PCR; TCRdb's copy has only in-frame clones and leaves some out. The sample yields tens of thousands of clones, 75% to 90% seen once. Germline V gene sequence: CDR1 SGHRS, CDR2 YFSETQ. There are 16 residues in the CDR3. This specimen was CD4+ or CD8+ T cells sorted from blood, taken in a trial of the OX40 agonist ivuxolimab. The V gene is TRBV5-1, the J gene TRBJ2-5; 11 bases fit TRBD2. TRBJ2-7 matches the DNA end more closely, so the J call is doubtful. This sequence originates from an adult with an advanced solid tumor such as melanoma, head and neck, liver or kidney cancer. The CDR3 here is CASSVTGTSGSYEQYF. Here the CDR3 DNA reads TGCGCCAGCAGCGTCACCGGGACTAGCGGCTCCTACGAGCAGTACTTC.